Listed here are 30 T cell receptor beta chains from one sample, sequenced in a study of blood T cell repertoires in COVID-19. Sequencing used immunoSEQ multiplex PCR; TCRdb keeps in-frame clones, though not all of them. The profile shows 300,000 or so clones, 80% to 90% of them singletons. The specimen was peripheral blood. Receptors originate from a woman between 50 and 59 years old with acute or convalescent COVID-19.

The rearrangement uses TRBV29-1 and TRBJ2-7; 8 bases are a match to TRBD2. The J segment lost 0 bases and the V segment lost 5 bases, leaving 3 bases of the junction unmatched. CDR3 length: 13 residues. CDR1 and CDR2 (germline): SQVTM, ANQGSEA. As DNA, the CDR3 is TGCAGCGTTCGGGAGGGGAGCTCCTACGAGCAGTACTTC. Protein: CSVREGSSYEQYF.

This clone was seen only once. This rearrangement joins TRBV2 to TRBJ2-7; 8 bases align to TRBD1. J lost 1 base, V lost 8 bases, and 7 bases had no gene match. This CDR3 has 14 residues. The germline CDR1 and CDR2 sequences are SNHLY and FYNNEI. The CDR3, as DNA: TGTGCCAGCCTGGGCCGGGACAGGTCCTACGAGCAGTACTTC. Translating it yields CASLGRDRSYEQYF.

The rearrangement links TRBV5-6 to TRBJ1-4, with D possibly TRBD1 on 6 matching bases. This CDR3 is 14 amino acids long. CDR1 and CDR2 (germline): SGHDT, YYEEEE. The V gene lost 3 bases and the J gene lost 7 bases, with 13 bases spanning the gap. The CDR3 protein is CASSYRDTVEKLFF. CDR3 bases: TGTGCCAGCAGCTACCGGGACACGGTTGAAAAACTGTTTTTT.

This CDR3 is CASSLVDSGNTIYF. CDR3 nucleotides: TGTGCCAGCAGTTTAGTAGATTCTGGAAACACCATATATTTT. The J gene is TRBJ1-3, the V gene TRBV28; no reliable D call. CDR1 is MDHEN and CDR2 is SYDVKM in the germline V gene. The CDR3 loop spans 14 amino acids. Trimming shortened V by 2 bases and J by 1 base, and 6 bases separated the two germline ends.

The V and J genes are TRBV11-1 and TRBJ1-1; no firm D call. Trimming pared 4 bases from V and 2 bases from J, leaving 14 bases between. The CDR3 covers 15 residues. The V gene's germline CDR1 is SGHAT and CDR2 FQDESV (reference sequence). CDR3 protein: CASSSQRGLNTEAFF. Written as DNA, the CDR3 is TGTGCCAGCAGCTCCCAACGGGGTCTTAACACTGAAGCTTTCTTT. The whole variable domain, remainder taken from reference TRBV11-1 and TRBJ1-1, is EAEVAQSPRYKITEKSQAVAFWCDPISGHATLYWYRQILGQGPELLVQFQDESVVDDSQLPKDRFSAERLKGVDSTLKIQPAELGDSAMYLCASSSQRGLNTEAFFGQGTRLTVV.

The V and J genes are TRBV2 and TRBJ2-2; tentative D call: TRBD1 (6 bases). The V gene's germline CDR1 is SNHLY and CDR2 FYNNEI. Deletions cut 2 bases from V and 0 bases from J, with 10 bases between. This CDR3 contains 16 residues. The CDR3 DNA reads TGTGCCAGCAGTGAAAGACAGGCAACGAACACCGGGGAGCTGTTTTTT. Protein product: CASSERQATNTGELFF.

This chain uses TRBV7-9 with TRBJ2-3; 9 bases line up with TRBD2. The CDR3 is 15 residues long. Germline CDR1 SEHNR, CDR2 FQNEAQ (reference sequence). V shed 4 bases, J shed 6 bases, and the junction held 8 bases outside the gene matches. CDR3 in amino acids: CASSSLAGSFDTQYF. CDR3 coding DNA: TGTGCCAGCAGCTCCCTAGCGGGGTCATTTGATACGCAGTATTTT.

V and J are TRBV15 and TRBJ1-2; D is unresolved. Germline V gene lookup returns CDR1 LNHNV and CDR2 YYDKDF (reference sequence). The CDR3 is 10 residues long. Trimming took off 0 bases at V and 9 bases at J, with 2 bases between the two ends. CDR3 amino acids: CATSRDSYTF. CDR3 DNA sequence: TGTGCCACCAGCAGAGACAGCTACACCTTC.

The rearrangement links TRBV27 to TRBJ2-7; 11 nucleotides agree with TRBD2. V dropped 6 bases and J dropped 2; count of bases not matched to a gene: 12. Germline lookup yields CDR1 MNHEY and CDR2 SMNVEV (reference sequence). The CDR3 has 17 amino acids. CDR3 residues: CASSPKTGTSGTYEQYF. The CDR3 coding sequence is TGTGCCAGCAGCCCTAAAACCGGGACTAGCGGAACCTACGAGCAGTACTTC.

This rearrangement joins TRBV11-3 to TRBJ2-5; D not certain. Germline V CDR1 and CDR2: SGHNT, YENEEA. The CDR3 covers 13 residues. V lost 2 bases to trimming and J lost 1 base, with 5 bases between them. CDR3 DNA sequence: TGTGCCAGCAGCTTAAACAGCCAAGAGACCCAGTACTTC. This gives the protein CASSLNSQETQYF.

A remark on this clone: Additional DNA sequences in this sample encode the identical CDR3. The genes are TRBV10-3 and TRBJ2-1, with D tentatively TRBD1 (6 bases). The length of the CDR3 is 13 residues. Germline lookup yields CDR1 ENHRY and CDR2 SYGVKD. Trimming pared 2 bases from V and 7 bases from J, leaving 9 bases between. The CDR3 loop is CAISEGRGNEQFF. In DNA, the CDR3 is TGTGCCATCAGTGAGGGCAGGGGTAATGAGCAGTTCTTC.

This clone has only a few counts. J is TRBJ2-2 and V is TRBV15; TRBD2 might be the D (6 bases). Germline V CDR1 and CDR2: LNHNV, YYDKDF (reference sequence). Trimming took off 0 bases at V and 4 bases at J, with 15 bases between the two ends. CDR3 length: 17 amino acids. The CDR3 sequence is CATSRDYGGRGTGELFF. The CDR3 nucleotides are TGTGCCACCAGCAGAGATTACGGAGGGAGAGGCACCGGGGAGCTGTTTTTT.

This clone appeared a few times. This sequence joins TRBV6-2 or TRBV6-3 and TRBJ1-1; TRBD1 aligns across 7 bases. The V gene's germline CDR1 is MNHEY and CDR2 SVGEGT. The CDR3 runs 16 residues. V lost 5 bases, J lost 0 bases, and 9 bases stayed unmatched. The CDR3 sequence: CASSEYLGTVNTEAFF. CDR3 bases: TGTGCCAGCAGTGAGTATCTCGGGACAGTGAACACTGAAGCTTTCTTT.

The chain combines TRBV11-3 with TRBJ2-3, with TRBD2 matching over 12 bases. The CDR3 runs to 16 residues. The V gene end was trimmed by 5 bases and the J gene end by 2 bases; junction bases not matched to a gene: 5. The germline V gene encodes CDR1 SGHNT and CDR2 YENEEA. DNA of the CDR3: TGTGCCAGCAGCAGGGGGACTAGCGGGTCCACAGATACGCAGTATTTT. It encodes CASSRGTSGSTDTQYF.

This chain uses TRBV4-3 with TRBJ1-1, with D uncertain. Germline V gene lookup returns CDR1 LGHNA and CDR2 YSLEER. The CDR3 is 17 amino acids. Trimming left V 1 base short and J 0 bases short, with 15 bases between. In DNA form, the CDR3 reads TGCGCCAGCAGCCAAGGTAGCACCGCTACGATGAACACTGAAGCTTTCTTT. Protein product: CASSQGSTATMNTEAFF.

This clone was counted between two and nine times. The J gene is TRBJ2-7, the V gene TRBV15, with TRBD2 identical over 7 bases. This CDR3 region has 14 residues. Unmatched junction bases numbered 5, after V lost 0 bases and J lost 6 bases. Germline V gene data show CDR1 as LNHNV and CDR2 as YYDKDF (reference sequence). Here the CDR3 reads CATSRDLWEGEQYV. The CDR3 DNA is TGTGCCACCAGCAGAGACTTGTGGGAGGGCGAGCAGTACGTC.

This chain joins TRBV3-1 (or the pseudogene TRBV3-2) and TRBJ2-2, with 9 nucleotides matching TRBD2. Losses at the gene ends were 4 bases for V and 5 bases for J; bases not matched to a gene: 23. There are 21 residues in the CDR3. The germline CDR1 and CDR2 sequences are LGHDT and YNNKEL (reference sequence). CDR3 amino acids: CASSPRGGFKAGGPETGELFF. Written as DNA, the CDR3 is TGTGCCAGCAGCCCGAGAGGAGGCTTCAAGGCGGGAGGGCCGGAGACCGGGGAGCTGTTTTTT.

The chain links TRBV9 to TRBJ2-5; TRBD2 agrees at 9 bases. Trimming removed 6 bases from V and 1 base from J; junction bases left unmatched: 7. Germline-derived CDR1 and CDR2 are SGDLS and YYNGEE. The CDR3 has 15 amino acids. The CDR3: CASTQSSGSQETQYF. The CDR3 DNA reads TGTGCCAGCACCCAAAGTAGCGGGAGCCAAGAGACCCAGTACTTC.

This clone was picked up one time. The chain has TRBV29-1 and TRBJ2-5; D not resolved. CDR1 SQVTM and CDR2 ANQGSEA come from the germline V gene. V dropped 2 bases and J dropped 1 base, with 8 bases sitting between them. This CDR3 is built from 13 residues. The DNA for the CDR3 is TGCAGCGTTGAACTACAGTCCCAAGAGACCCAGTACTTC. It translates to CSVELQSQETQYF.

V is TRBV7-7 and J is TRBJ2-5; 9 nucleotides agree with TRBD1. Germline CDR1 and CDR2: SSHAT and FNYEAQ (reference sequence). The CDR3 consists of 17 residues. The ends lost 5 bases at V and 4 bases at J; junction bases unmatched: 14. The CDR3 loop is CASSPLTGTGTGETQYF. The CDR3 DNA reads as TGTGCCAGCAGCCCCTTGACCGGGACAGGGACAGGAGAGACCCAGTACTTC.

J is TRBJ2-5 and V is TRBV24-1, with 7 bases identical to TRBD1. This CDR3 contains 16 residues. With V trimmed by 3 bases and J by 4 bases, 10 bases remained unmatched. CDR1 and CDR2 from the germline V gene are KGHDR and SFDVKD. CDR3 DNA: TGTGCCACCAGTGATCCGAGACTGGGGACAGCAGAGACCCAGTACTTC. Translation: CATSDPRLGTAETQYF.

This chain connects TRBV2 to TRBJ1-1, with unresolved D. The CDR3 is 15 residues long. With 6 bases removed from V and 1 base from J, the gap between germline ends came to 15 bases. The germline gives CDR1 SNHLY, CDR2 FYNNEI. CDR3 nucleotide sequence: TGTGCCAGCAGAAAAGAGGGTGGGGAGAACACTGAAGCTTTCTTT. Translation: CASRKEGGENTEAFF.

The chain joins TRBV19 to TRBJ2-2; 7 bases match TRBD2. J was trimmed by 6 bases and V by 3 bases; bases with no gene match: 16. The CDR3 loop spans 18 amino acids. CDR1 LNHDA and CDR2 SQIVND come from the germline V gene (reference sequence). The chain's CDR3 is CASSIRPGTTWLPGELFF. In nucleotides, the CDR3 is TGTGCCAGTAGTATTAGACCCGGGACTACCTGGCTTCCCGGGGAGCTGTTTTTT. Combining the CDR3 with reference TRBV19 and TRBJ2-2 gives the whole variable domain DGGITQSPKYLFRKEGQNVTLSCEQNLNHDAMYWYRQDPGQGLRLIYYSQIVNDFQKGDIAEGYSVSREKKESFPLTVTSAQKNPTAFYLCASSIRPGTTWLPGELFFGEGSRLTVL.

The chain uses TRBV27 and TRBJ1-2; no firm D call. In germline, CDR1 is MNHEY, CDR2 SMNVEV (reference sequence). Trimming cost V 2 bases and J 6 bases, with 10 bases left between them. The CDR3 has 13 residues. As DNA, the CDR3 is TGTGCCAGCAGTTTAGTTTCGGGAGATGGCTACACCTTC. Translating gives CASSLVSGDGYTF.

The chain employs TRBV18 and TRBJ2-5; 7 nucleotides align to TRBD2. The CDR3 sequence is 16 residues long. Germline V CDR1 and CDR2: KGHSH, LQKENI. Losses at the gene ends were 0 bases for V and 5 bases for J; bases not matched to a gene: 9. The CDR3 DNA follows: TGTGCCAGCTCACCACCGAGAACTAGCGTCAGGGAGACCCAGTACTTC. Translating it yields CASSPPRTSVRETQYF. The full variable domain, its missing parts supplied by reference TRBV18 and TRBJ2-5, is NAGVMQNPRHLVRRRGQEARLRCSPMKGHSHVYWYRQLPEEGLKFMVYLQKENIIDESGMPKERFSAEFPKEGPSILRIQQVVRGDSAAYFCASSPPRTSVRETQYFGPGTRLLVL.

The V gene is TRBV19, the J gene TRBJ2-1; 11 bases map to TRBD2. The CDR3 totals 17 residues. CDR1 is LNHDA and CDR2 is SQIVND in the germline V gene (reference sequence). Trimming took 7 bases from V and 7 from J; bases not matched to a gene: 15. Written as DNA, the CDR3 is TGTGCCAGTAACCGGGCGGGGCTAGCGGGGGGTAGGAATGAGCAGTTCTTC. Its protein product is CASNRAGLAGGRNEQFF.

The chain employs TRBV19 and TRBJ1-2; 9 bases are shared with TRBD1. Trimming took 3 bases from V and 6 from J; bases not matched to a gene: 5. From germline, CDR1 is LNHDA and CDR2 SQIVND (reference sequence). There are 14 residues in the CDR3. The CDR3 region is CASSIQDRGNGYTF. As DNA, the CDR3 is TGTGCCAGTAGTATCCAAGACAGGGGGAATGGCTACACCTTC.

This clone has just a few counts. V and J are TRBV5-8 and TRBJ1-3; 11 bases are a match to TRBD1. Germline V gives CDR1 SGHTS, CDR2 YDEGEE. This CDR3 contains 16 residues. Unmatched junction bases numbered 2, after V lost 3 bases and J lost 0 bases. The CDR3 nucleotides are TGTGCCAGCAGCTGGGACAGGGGGTCCTCTGGAAACACCATATATTTT. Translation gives CASSWDRGSSGNTIYF.

In DNA, the CDR3 is TGTGCCATCAGTGAGTCAGAGAGCAATCAGCCCCAGCATTTT. Its protein is CAISESESNQPQHF. The V call is TRBV10-3, the J call TRBJ1-5; D gene unclear. This CDR3 region has 14 residues. CDR1 ENHRY and CDR2 SYGVKD come from the germline V gene. Trimming cost V 0 bases and J 1 base, with 4 bases left between them.

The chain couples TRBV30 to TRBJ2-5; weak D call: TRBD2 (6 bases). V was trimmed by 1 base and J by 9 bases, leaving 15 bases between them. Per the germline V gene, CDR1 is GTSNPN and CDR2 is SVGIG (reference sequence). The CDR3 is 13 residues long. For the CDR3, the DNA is TGTGCCTGGAGTGCGTCGGGGGACGGGCCCCAGTACTTC. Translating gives CAWSASGDGPQYF.